The rows below give T cell receptor beta chains drawn from one sample of a study of OX40 agonist ivuxolimab in advanced cancers. Only in-frame clones appear in the TCRdb table, and some are missing; sequencing was by immunoSEQ multiplex PCR. The sample records 40,000 to 45,000 clones, approximately 80% being singletons. The sequences come from CD4+ or CD8+ T cells sorted from blood, collected in a trial of the OX40 agonist ivuxolimab. The receptors were gathered from an adult with an advanced solid tumor such as melanoma, head and neck, liver or kidney cancer. Both conserved end residues are part of each CDR3. Fields, in order: J gene, D gene, clone size, V gene, CDR3 protein, CDR3 DNA. The D gene is left open where the match is weak. Clone size is given for some rows only: seen once, a few or many times, or a class if the clone is expanded.

TRBJ2-7,-,-,TRBV6-6,CASRGRSGFSYEQYF,TGTGCCAGCAGGGGTCGAAGTGGGTTTTCCTACGAGCAGTACTTC
TRBJ1-2,-,-,TRBV5-1,CASSPYTRRDYGYTF,TGCGCCAGCAGCCCATACACCAGACGGGACTATGGCTACACCTTC
TRBJ1-3,-,-,TRBV28,CAGGKFGNTIYF,TGTGCTGGAGGGAAGTTTGGAAACACCATATATTTT
TRBJ1-5,-,-,TRBV21-1,CASSPIPQHLRAQHF,TGTGCCAGCAGCCCAATCCCGCAGCATCTAAGGGCCCAGCATTTT
TRBJ1-2,TRBD1,-,TRBV28,CASSSRGRGYGYTF,TGTGCCAGCAGTTCCAGGGGGCGAGGCTATGGCTACACCTTC
TRBJ2-3,-,-,TRBV7-2,CASSSAGFDTQYF,TGTGCCAGCAGCTCCGCGGGTTTTGATACGCAGTATTTT
TRBJ1-2,-,few,TRBV19,CASSIGGSGYGYTF,TGTGCCAGTAGTATAGGAGGGTCCGGCTATGGCTACACCTTC
TRBJ2-4,TRBD1,-,TRBV19,CARWDRGVVNIQYF,TGTGCCAGGTGGGACAGGGGGGTAGTAAACATTCAGTACTTC
TRBJ2-1,TRBD2,-,TRBV11-2,CASSPRGLLGNEQFF,TGTGCCAGCAGTCCCCGGGGACTACTAGGCAATGAGCAGTTCTTC
TRBJ1-1,-,once,TRBV19,CASSISGGSPNTEAFF,TGTGCCAGTAGTATTTCGGGGGGCTCTCCGAACACTGAAGCTTTCTTT
TRBJ2-7,-,-,TRBV7-9,CASSPKGPAEQYF,TGTGCCAGCAGCCCAAAGGGCCCCGCGGAGCAGTACTTC
TRBJ2-7,TRBD1,few,TRBV5-1,CASSLGTGGYYEQYF,TGCGCCAGCAGCCTAGGGACAGGGGGGTACTACGAGCAGTACTTC
TRBJ2-3,-,-,TRBV28,CASTPGWGDTQYF,TGTGCCAGCACCCCCGGATGGGGGGATACGCAGTATTTT
TRBJ1-1,TRBD1,-,TRBV18,CASSPDRGTEAFF,TGTGCCAGCTCACCTGACAGGGGCACTGAAGCTTTCTTT
TRBJ1-1,-,-,TRBV2,CASSLSTGFVSEAFF,TGTGCCAGCAGTCTCTCCACAGGGTTCGTCTCTGAAGCTTTCTTT
TRBJ1-4,TRBD1,-,TRBV7-2,CASSFMGRGLGEKLFF,TGTGCCAGCAGCTTTATGGGAAGGGGGCTTGGTGAAAAACTGTTTTTT
TRBJ2-3,-,-,TRBV7-3,CASSYGNTQYF,TGTGCCAGCAGCTACGGAAATACGCAGTATTTT
TRBJ1-5,-,-,TRBV5-1,CASSSTGLGNQPQHF,TGCGCCAGCAGCTCCACCGGCCTCGGCAATCAGCCCCAGCATTTT
TRBJ1-2,-,-,TRBV19,CASSTHSAQGGYYGYTF,TGTGCCAGTAGTACCCATAGCGCACAGGGAGGATACTATGGCTACACCTTC
TRBJ2-5,-,-,TRBV11-2,CASSFVLGGITVETQYF,TGTGCCAGCAGCTTTGTCCTGGGCGGGATAACGGTCGAGACCCAGTACTTC
TRBJ2-1,-,-,TRBV7-4,CASSLDRGLRSFF,TGTGCCAGCAGCCTCGACCGGGGGCTTAGATCGTTCTTC
TRBJ2-2,-,-,TRBV6-4,CASSDRDTGELFF,TGTGCCAGCAGTGACAGGGACACCGGGGAGCTGTTTTTT
TRBJ2-4,-,-,TRBV28,CASSLAATAKNIQYF,TGTGCCAGCAGTTTAGCGGCTACAGCCAAAAACATTCAGTACTTC
TRBJ1-4,-,-,TRBV2,CASSGAEKLFF,TGTGCCAGCAGTGGTGCTGAAAAACTGTTTTTT
TRBJ2-6,-,-,TRBV11-1,CASSLGRRGNSGANVLTF,TGTGCCAGCAGCTTAGGGAGACGGGGAAACTCTGGGGCCAACGTCCTGACTTTC
TRBJ2-7,-,-,TRBV6-1,CASSSTGGASYEQYF,TGTGCCAGCAGCTCAACAGGGGGGGCCTCCTACGAGCAGTACTTC
TRBJ1-5,TRBD1,-,TRBV19,CASSVQKGANQPQHF,TGTGCCAGTAGTGTCCAAAAGGGGGCGAACCAGCCCCAGCATTTT
TRBJ2-5,-,-,TRBV28,CASSPDRKETQYF,TGTGCCAGCAGTCCCGACAGAAAAGAGACCCAGTACTTC
TRBJ1-2,TRBD1,-,TRBV2,CASSITTGDDGYTF,TGTGCCAGCAGCATCACCACAGGGGACGATGGCTACACCTTC
TRBJ2-5,TRBD2,-,TRBV15,CATSRAMGLAGGPDETQYF,TGTGCCACCAGCAGAGCTATGGGACTAGCGGGAGGGCCGGATGAGACCCAGTACTTC
TRBJ2-5,TRBD2,-,TRBV6-5,CASSFRAGAYQETQYF,TGTGCCAGCAGTTTTCGGGCGGGAGCGTACCAAGAGACCCAGTACTTC
TRBJ1-1,-,few,TRBV19,CASSRGRNTEAFF,TGTGCCAGTTCTAGGGGGAGGAACACTGAAGCTTTCTTT
TRBJ2-3,TRBD1,-,TRBV28,CASFSSGRQGTDTQYF,TGTGCCAGCTTTTCATCCGGAAGACAGGGTACAGATACGCAGTATTTT
TRBJ2-3,TRBD1,-,TRBV6-1,CASWDRGWDTQYF,TGTGCCAGCTGGGACAGGGGATGGGATACGCAGTATTTT
TRBJ2-2,TRBD2,-,TRBV27,CASSPLAGGGTNTGELFF,TGTGCCAGCAGTCCACTAGCGGGAGGAGGCACGAACACCGGGGAGCTGTTTTTT
TRBJ2-1,TRBD2,few,TRBV5-4,CASSSGGYNEQFF,TGTGCCAGCAGCTCGGGGGGATACAATGAGCAGTTCTTC
TRBJ1-2,-,-,TRBV11-3,CASSPAGYSYGYTF,TGTGCCAGCAGCCCCGCAGGCTATTCCTATGGCTACACCTTC
TRBJ2-7,TRBD1,-,TRBV6-1,CASSTGTGISYEQYF,TGTGCCAGCAGTACCGGGACAGGGATTTCCTACGAGCAGTACTTC
TRBJ1-1,-,-,TRBV18,CASSPPTLKNTEAFF,TGTGCCAGCTCACCGCCGACACTTAAGAACACTGAGGCTTTCTTT
TRBJ2-3,-,-,TRBV5-5,CASSLEARGQYF,TGTGCCAGCAGCTTGGAGGCCAGGGGGCAGTATTTT
TRBJ2-4,TRBD2,-,TRBV10-3,CAAGLAGGGGNIQYF,TGTGCCGCCGGACTAGCGGGAGGGGGGGGAAACATTCAGTACTTC
TRBJ2-3,TRBD2,-,TRBV5-1,CASSLRTSGSTDTQYF,TGCGCCAGCAGCTTGAGGACTAGCGGGAGCACAGATACGCAGTATTTT
TRBJ1-1,-,-,TRBV6-5,CASSYLGYDTEAFF,TGTGCCAGCAGTTACTTGGGATACGACACTGAAGCTTTCTTT
TRBJ1-2,-,-,TRBV19,CASSPDRTGYGYTF,TGTGCCAGTAGTCCCGATCGGACGGGCTATGGCTACACCTTC
TRBJ1-4,-,once,TRBV4-3,CASSQDNIKGGRWEKLFF,TGCGCCAGCAGCCAAGATAATATAAAAGGGGGGCGATGGGAAAAACTGTTTTTT
TRBJ2-2,TRBD2,-,TRBV18,CASTGTRGNTGELFF,TGTGCCAGCACCGGGACTAGGGGGAACACCGGGGAGCTGTTTTTT